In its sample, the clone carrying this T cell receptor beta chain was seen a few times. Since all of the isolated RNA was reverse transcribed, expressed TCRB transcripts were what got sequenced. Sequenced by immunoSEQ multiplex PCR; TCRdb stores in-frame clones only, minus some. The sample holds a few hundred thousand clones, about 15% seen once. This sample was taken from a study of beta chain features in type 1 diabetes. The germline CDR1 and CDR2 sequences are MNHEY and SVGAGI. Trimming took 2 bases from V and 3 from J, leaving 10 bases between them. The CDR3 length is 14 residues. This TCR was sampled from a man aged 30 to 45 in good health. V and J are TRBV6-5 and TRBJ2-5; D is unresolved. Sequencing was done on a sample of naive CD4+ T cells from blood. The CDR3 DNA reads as TGTGCCAGCAGTTACGGGTCAGAAAAAGAGACCCAGTACTTC. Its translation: CASSYGSEKETQYF.